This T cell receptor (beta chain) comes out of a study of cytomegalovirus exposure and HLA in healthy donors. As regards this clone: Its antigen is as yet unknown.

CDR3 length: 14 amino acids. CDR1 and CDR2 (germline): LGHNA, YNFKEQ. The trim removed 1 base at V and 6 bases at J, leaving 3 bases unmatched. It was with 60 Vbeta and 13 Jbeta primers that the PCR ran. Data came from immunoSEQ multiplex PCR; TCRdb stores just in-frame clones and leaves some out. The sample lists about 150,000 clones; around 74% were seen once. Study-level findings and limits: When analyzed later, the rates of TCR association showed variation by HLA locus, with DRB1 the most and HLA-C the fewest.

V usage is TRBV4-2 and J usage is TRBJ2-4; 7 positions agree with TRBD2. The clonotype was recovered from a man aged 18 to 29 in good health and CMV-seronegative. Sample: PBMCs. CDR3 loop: CASSQAGGLNIQYF. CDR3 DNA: TGTGCCAGCAGCCAAGCGGGGGGATTAAACATTCAGTACTTC.